One and the same sample provided the 22 T cell receptor beta chains below, sequenced in a study of shared clonotypes between healthy human individuals (dated by TCRdb to about 2020). Preparation of the library involved the immunoSEQ multiplex PCR assay. The clones in this table, taken by TCRdb from immuneACCESS, are in-frame only. Not every clone is retained; where verified, under half of the shortfall comes from an unresolved V gene, and the cause of the rest is unknown. This sample gives about 2.4 million clones in total; 80% to 95% of them show up just once. Jointly, the top ten make up around 0.37% of the sample. The specimen was naive CD4+ T cells from PBMCs. The sample's cell subset or site label, in plain terms: CD45RA+ positively selected. The receptors derive from a man aged 18-30 years in good health. Some clones in this sample may be carry-over from other donors' samples.

The rearrangement uses TRBV5-1 and TRBJ2-1; TRBD1 matches 7 bases. The CDR3 has 15 residues. Germline V gene lookup returns CDR1 SGHRS and CDR2 YFSETQ. Germline trimming cut 4 bases from V and 4 bases from J; bases unmatched to any gene: 8. This CDR3 reads CASSEIDREYNEQFF. Here the CDR3 DNA reads TGCGCCAGCAGCGAAATCGACAGGGAGTACAATGAGCAGTTCTTC.

The chain combines TRBV1 with TRBJ2-1; the D segment call TRBD2 is taken from the table without a DNA check. TRBV1 is designated a pseudogene. The length of the CDR3 is 13 residues. The CDR3 DNA is TGCACCAGCAGCCAAGATTTCTCCAATGAGCAGTTCTTC. Its protein product is CTSSQDFSNEQFF.

The J gene is TRBJ2-3, the V gene TRBV2; TRBD2 aligns across 9 bases. CDR1 and CDR2 (germline): SNHLY, FYNNEI. V was pared by 1 base and J by 2 bases, with 7 bases of the junction left unmatched. The CDR3 length is 17 residues. CDR3 DNA: TGTGCCAGCAGTGAAGGTGTGGTAGCGGGGGTCACAGATACGCAGTATTTT. Residues: CASSEGVVAGVTDTQYF. Full variable domain (remainder filled in from reference TRBV2 and TRBJ2-3): EPEVTQTPSHQVTQMGQEVILRCVPISNHLYFYWYRQILGQKVEFLVSFYNNEISEKSEIFDDQFSVERPDGSNFTLKIRSTKLEDSAMYFCASSEGVVAGVTDTQYFGPGTRLTVL.

As concerns this clone: Sequence at one end of the junction differs from germline and may be a read error. The chain joins TRBV6-1 to TRBJ1-5; no clear D gene. The CDR3 sequence is 16 residues long. Germline CDR1 reads MNHNS; CDR2 reads SASEGT. The CDR3 region has the DNA TGTGCCAGCAGTGAATGGACTGCCAGTAGCAGTCAGCCCCAGCATTTT. It specifies CASSEWTASSSQPQHF.

V usage is TRBV28 and J usage is TRBJ2-7; no firm D call. Trimming left V 2 bases short and J 7 bases short, with 15 bases between. This CDR3 has 14 amino acids. Germline V gene lookup returns CDR1 MDHEN and CDR2 SYDVKM. Here the CDR3 reads CASSLATEIGEQYF. CDR3 bases: TGTGCCAGCAGTTTAGCTACGGAGATAGGGGAGCAGTACTTC.

A note on this clone: Other DNA variants within this sample encode the same CDR3. The V call is TRBV10-3, the J call TRBJ2-2; 9 bases are a match to TRBD1. Looked up from germline, CDR1 is ENHRY and CDR2 is SYGVKD. The CDR3 runs to 13 residues. V lost 4 bases to trimming and J lost 6 bases; unmatched junction nucleotides: 0. The CDR3 sequence: CAISGTGAGELFF. The CDR3 nucleotides are TGTGCCATCAGTGGGACAGGGGCCGGGGAGCTGTTTTTT.

The chain uses TRBV6-1 and TRBJ2-5; D remains unclear. With 8 bases removed from V and 4 bases from J, the gap between germline ends came to 8 bases. The V gene's germline CDR1 is MNHNS and CDR2 SASEGT. The CDR3 length is 11 residues. CDR3 DNA: TGTGCCAGCGGAAATGGAGAGACCCAGTACTTC. This translates into CASGNGETQYF.

V and J are TRBV6-1 and TRBJ1-2; 10 nucleotides match TRBD1. CDR1 and CDR2 from the germline V gene are MNHNS and SASEGT. The CDR3 has 14 amino acids. After removal of 4 bases from V and 4 bases from J, the junction contained 3 bases not matched to a gene. CDR3 in DNA: TGTGCCAGCAGTGCCGGGACAGGGGTCTATGGCTACACCTTC. Translation: CASSAGTGVYGYTF.

This clone was picked up one time. J is TRBJ2-5 and V is TRBV6-6; no clear D gene. The length of the CDR3 is 13 residues. The V and J ends lost 7 bases and 0 bases respectively, with 9 bases between them. The germline V gene encodes CDR1 MNHNY and CDR2 SVGAGI (reference sequence). CDR3 protein: CASTLRHQETQYF. DNA of the CDR3: TGTGCCAGCACCCTCCGGCACCAAGAGACCCAGTACTTC.

The rearrangement joins TRBV18 to TRBJ2-7; 7 bases agree with TRBD2. CDR3 length: 15 amino acids. Germline V lookup: CDR1 KGHSH, CDR2 LQKENI. With V trimmed by 6 bases and J by 6 bases, 14 bases remained unmatched. The CDR3: CASSPPGGSISEQYF. CDR3 coding DNA: TGTGCCAGCTCTCCCCCTGGCGGGAGTATCTCCGAGCAGTACTTC.

The chain couples TRBV7-9 to TRBJ1-4, with D uncertain. Per germline, CDR1 SEHNR and CDR2 FQNEAQ (reference sequence). The CDR3 totals 16 residues. Trimming took 1 base from V and 4 from J, leaving 13 bases between them. The CDR3 loop is CASSLGTVGRNEKLFF. The CDR3 coding sequence is TGTGCCAGCAGCTTAGGGACCGTTGGGCGTAATGAAAAACTGTTTTTT.

A single count supports this clone. The chain carries TRBV7-2 and TRBJ2-5; D gene unclear. The germline V gene encodes CDR1 SGHTA and CDR2 FQGNSA. The germline V and J ends were trimmed by 2 bases and 1 base, with 5 bases remaining between them. This CDR3 spans 13 amino acids. CDR3 sequence reads: CASSLYFQETQYF. The CDR3 DNA reads TGTGCCAGCAGCTTATACTTCCAAGAGACCCAGTACTTC.

The V and J genes are TRBV11-2 and TRBJ2-2; 11 nucleotides agree with TRBD2. CDR3 length: 18 amino acids. Germline assignment: CDR1 SGHAT and CDR2 FQNNGV. Trimming cost V 5 bases and J 5 bases; bases outside gene matches: 13. This CDR3 reads CASSPLPATSGRTGELFF. The CDR3 DNA reads TGTGCCAGCAGCCCCCTGCCGGCTACTAGCGGGAGAACCGGGGAGCTGTTTTTT.

This sequence joins TRBV28 and TRBJ2-2, with 9 bases aligning to TRBD1. V shed 10 bases and J 11 bases; nucleotides not matched to a gene: 20. Germline CDR1 and CDR2: MDHEN and SYDVKM. The CDR3 runs to 16 residues. The CDR3 DNA follows: TGTGCCACCATCAAGCGTCGGGGGACAGGGTTTTCAGAGCTGTTTTTT. It encodes CATIKRRGTGFSELFF.

V usage is TRBV5-6 and J usage is TRBJ1-1, with D perhaps matching TRBD1 (5 bases). Trimming stripped 2 bases from V and 5 bases from J, with 13 bases between. The germline V gene encodes CDR1 SGHDT and CDR2 YYEEEE. The length of the CDR3 is 14 residues. The CDR3 region is CASSFRGHGTEAFF. As DNA, the CDR3 is TGTGCCAGCAGCTTCCGGGGCCACGGAACTGAAGCTTTCTTT.

The J gene is TRBJ1-1, the V gene TRBV28; the D gene is possibly TRBD1 (5 bases). V dropped 5 bases and J dropped 6 bases, with 7 bases sitting between them. The CDR3 length is 11 residues. In germline, CDR1 is MDHEN, CDR2 SYDVKM. The CDR3, as DNA: TGTGCCAGCAGTGCGGGACCTGAAGCTTTCTTT. This encodes CASSAGPEAFF.

The V and J genes are TRBV12-2 and TRBJ2-1; TRBD2, the table's D call, was not compared with the DNA. TRBV12-2 is labeled a pseudogene. The CDR3 has 16 residues. The CDR3 DNA is TGTGCAAGTCGCTTAGATATAGCGGGAGGGTACAATGAGCAGTTCTTC. Its translation is CASRLDIAGGYNEQFF.

The CDR3 nucleotides are TGTGCCAGCAGTTTAGGTCGCGGGAGAAACACCGGGGAGCTGTTTTTT. Translating it yields CASSLGRGRNTGELFF. This rearrangement joins TRBV27 to TRBJ2-2; TRBD2 aligns across 7 bases. Germline trimming cut 2 bases from V and 2 bases from J; bases unmatched to any gene: 5. The CDR3 runs to 16 residues. CDR1 and CDR2 (germline): MNHEY, SMNVEV (reference sequence).

The V gene is TRBV7-7, the J gene TRBJ2-1; no clear D. This CDR3 is built from 14 residues. The germline V gene encodes CDR1 SSHAT and CDR2 FNYEAQ (reference sequence). Trimming took off 5 bases at V and 1 base at J, with 9 bases between the two ends. CDR3 DNA: TGTGCCAGCAGCCATAGCATGTCCTACAATGAGCAGTTCTTC. This sequence encodes CASSHSMSYNEQFF.

The V and J genes are TRBV4-2 and TRBJ1-2; no firm D call. V lost 0 bases and J lost 1, with 6 bases in between. The CDR3 is made up of 14 amino acids. Germline V gives CDR1 LGHNA, CDR2 YNFKEQ. Written as DNA, the CDR3 is TGTGCCAGCAGCCAAGATAACGGTAACTATGGCTACACCTTC. It encodes CASSQDNGNYGYTF.

CDR3 amino acids: CASGPGAYRYEKLFF. In nucleotides, the CDR3 is TGTGCCAGTGGTCCAGGGGCGTACCGCTATGAAAAACTGTTTTTT. The chain recombines TRBV19 with TRBJ1-4; TRBD1 is a possible D gene (6 bases). The V gene lost 8 bases and the J gene lost 6 bases, with 19 bases spanning the gap. This CDR3 has 15 amino acids. In germline, CDR1 is LNHDA, CDR2 SQIVND (reference sequence).

The chain joins TRBV18 to TRBJ2-6; 7 bases align to TRBD1. The germline gives CDR1 KGHSH, CDR2 LQKENI. J gave up 0 bases and V 3 bases, and 2 bases lay outside the gene matches. This CDR3 comprises 16 residues. CDR3 in amino acids: CASSPDRPSGANVLTF. CDR3 in DNA: TGTGCCAGCTCACCGGACAGGCCCTCTGGGGCCAACGTCCTGACTTTC.